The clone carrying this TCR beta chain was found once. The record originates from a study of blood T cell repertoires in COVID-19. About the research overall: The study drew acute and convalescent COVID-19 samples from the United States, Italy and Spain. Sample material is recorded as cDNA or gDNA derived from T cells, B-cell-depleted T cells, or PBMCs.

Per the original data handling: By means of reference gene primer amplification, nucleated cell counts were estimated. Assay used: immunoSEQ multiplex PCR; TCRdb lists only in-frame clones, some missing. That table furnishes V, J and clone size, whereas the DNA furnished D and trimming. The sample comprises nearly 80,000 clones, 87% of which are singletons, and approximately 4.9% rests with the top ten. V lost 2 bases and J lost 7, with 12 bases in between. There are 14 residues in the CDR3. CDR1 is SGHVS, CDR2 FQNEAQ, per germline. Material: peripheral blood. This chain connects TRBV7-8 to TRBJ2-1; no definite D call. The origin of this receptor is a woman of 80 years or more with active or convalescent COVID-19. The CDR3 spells CASSLWRIGNEQFF. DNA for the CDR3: TGTGCCAGCAGCTTATGGCGGATTGGAAATGAGCAGTTCTTC.